This T cell receptor beta chain derives from a study of beta chain features in type 1 diabetes. Study-level background: All samples together contributed 107,917,701 sorted cells for examination. General study findings and limits: Compared with healthy donors, patients appeared to share more similar naive, central memory and regulatory TCRB repertoires.

TCRB transcripts that were expressed got sequenced, as all of the isolated RNA had been reverse transcribed. About 3.4 million reads per sample on average were obtained from naive, central memory and regulatory T cell samples. The method was immunoSEQ multiplex PCR; TCRdb's version includes in-frame clones alone and lacks a portion of them. This sample has around 240,000 clones, with around 9.6% found just once. In regard to this clone: What it recognizes is unknown.

The CDR3 totals 16 residues. V trimming: 2 bases; J trimming: 7 bases; junction bases outside the gene matches: 6. In germline, CDR1 is MNHEY, CDR2 SVGAGI. The chain combines TRBV6-5 with TRBJ2-1; 12 bases are a match to TRBD2. The receptor was derived from a woman under 30 in good health. The sample was naive CD4+ T cells from blood. CDR3 protein: CASSYRLAGVVNEQFF. The CDR3 bases are TGTGCCAGCAGTTACCGACTAGCGGGAGTTGTTAATGAGCAGTTCTTC.